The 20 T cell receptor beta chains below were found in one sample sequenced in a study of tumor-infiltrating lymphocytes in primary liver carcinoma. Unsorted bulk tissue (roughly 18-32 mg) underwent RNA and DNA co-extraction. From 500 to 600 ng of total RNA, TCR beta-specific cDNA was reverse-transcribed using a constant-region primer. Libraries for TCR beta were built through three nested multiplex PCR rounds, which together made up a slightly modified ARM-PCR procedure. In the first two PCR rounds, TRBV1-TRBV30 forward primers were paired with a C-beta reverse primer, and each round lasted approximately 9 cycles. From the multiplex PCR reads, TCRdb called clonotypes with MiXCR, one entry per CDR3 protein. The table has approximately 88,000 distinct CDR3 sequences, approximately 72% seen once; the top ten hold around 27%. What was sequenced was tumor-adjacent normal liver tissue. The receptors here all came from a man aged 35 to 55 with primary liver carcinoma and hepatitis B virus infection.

CDR3 sequence reads: CASSQDPSRVANTGELFF. The CDR3 coding sequence is TGTGCCAGCAGCCAAGATCCAAGCAGGGTAGCTAACACCGGGGAGCTGTTTTTT. The rearrangement joins TRBV14 to TRBJ2-2; possible D gene TRBD1, 5 bases. Germline values: CDR1 SGHDN, CDR2 FVKESK. Trimming took off 0 bases at V and 2 bases at J, with 16 bases between the two ends. The length of the CDR3 is 18 residues.

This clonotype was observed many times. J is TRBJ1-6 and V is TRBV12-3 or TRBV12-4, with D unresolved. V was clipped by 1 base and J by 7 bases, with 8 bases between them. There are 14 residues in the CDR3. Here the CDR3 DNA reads TGTGCCAGCAGTTTAGGAGTAAACAATTCACCCCTCCACTTT. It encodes CASSLGVNNSPLHF.

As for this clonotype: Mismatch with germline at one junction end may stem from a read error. The CDR3 bases are TGCGCCAACAGCCCAACACCACTAGCGGGACAAGATACACAGTATTTT. Its translation: CANSPTPLAGQDTQYF. This rearrangement joins TRBV4-1 to TRBJ2-3; 10 bases fit TRBD2. This CDR3 is built from 16 residues. Germline loops: CDR1 MGHRA, CDR2 YSYEKL.

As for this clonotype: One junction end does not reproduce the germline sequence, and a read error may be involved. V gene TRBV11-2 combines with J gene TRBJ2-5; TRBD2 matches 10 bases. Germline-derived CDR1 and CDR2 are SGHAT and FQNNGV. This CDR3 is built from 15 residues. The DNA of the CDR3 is TGTGCCAGCAGCGACCTGACAGGAGCGGGGGGGACCCAGCACTTC. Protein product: CASSDLTGAGGTQHF.

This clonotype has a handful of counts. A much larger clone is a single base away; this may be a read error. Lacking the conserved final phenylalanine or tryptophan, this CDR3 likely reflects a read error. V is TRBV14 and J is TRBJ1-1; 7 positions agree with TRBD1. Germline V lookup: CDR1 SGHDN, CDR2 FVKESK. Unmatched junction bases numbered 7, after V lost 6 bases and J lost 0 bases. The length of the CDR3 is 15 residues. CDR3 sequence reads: CASSNDRVMNTEAFL. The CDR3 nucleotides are TGTGCCAGCAGTAATGACAGGGTTATGAACACTGAAGCTTTCTTA.

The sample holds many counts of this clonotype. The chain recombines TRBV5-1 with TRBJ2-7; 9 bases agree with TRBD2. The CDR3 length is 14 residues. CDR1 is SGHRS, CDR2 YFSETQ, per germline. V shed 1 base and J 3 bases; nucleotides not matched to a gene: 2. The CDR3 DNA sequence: TGCGCCAGCAGCTTGAGTAGCGGGAGCTACGAGCAGTACTTC. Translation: CASSLSSGSYEQYF. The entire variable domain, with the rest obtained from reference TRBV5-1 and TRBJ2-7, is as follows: KAGVTQTPRYLIKTRGQQVTLSCSPISGHRSVSWYQQTPGQGLQFLFEYFSETQRNKGNFPGRFSGRQFSNSRSEMNVSTLELGDSALYLCASSLSSGSYEQYFGPGTRLTVT.

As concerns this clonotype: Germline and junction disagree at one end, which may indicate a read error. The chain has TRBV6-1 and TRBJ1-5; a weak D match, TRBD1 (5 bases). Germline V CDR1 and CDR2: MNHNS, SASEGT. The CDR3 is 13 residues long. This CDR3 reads CVSRETDNQPQHF. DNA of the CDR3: TGTGTCAGCAGGGAGACAGACAATCAGCCCCAGCATTTT.

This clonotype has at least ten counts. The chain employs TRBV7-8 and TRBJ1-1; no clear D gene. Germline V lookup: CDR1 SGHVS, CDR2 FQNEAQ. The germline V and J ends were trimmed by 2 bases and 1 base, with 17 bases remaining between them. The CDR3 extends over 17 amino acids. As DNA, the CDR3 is TGTGCCAGCAGCTTAAAATCTAGCCCTGGAGGGAACACTGAAGCTTTCTTT. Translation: CASSLKSSPGGNTEAFF.

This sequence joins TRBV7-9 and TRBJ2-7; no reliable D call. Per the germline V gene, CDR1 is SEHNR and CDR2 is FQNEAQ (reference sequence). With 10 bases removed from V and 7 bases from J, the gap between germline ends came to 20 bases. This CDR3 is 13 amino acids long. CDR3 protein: CANIPVGRTEQYF. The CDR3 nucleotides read TGTGCCAACATCCCCGTTGGACGAACTGAGCAGTACTTC. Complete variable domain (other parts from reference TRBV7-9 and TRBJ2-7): DTGVSQNPRHKITKRGQNVTFRCDPISEHNRLYWYRQTLGQGPEFLTYFQNEAQLEKSRLLSDRFSAERPKGSFSTLEIQRTEQGDSAMYLCANIPVGRTEQYFGPGTRLTVT.

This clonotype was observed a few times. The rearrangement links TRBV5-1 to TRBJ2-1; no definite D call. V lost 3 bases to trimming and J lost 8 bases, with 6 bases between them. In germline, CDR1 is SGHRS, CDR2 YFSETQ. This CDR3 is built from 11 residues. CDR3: CASSYHDEQFF. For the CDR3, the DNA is TGCGCCAGCAGCTACCACGATGAGCAGTTCTTC. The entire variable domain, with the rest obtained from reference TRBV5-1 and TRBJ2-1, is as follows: KAGVTQTPRYLIKTRGQQVTLSCSPISGHRSVSWYQQTPGQGLQFLFEYFSETQRNKGNFPGRFSGRQFSNSRSEMNVSTLELGDSALYLCASSYHDEQFFGPGTRLTVL.

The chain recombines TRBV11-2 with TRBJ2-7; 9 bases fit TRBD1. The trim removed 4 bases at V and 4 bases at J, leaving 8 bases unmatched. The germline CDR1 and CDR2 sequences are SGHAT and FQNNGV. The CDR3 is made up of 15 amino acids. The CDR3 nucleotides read TGTGCCAGCAGCTATACAGGGGGCCGGATGTACGAGCAGTACTTC. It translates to CASSYTGGRMYEQYF.

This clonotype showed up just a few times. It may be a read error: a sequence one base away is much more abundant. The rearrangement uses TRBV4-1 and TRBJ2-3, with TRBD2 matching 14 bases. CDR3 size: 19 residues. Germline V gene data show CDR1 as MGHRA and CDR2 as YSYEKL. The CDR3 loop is CASNQRTSGRTSGTDTQYF. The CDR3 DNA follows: TGCGCCAGCAACCAACGGACTAGCGGGAGGACGTCCGGCACAGATACGCAGTATTTT.

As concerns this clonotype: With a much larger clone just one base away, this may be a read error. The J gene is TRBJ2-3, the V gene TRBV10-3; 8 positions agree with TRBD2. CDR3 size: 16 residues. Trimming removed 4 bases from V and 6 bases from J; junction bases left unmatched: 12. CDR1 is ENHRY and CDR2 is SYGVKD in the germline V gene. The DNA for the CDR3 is TGTGCCATCAGTGTCGGGGGACTAGAGGAGGCGGATACGCAGTATTTT. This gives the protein CAISVGGLEEADTQYF.

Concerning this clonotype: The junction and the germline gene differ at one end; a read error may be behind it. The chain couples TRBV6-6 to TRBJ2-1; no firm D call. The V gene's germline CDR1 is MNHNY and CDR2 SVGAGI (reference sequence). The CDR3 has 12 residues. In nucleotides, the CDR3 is TGTGCCAGCAATTACTCGGTCAATAAGCAGTTCTTC. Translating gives CASNYSVNKQFF.

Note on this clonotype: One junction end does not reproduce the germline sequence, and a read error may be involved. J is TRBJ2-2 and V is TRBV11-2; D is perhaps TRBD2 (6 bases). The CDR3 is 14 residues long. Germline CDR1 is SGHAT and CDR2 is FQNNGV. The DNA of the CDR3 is TGTGCCAGCAACCCGACTAGTAATACCGGGGTGCTGTTTTTT. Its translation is CASNPTSNTGVLFF.

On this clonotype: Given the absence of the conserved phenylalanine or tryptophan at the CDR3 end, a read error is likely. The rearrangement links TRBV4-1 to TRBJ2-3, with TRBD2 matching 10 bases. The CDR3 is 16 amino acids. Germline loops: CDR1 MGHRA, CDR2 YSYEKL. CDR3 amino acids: CARSPTPLAGQDTQYL. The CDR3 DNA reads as TGCGCCAGGAGCCCAACACCACTAGCGGGACAAGATACGCAGTATTTG.

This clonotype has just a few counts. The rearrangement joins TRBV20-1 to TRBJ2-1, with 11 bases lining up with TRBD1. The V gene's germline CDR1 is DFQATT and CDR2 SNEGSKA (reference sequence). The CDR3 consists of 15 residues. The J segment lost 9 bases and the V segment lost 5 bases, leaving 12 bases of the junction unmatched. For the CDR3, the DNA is TGCAGTGCTGGATCTCTGGACAGGGGGCTGGGTGAGCAGTTCTTC. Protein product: CSAGSLDRGLGEQFF.

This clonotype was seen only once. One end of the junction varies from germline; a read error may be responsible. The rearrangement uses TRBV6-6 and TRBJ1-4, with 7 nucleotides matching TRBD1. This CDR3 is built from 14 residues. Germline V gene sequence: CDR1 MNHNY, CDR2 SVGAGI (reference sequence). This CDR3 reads CVSSCSGQYEKLFF. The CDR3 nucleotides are TGTGTCAGCAGTTGCTCGGGACAGTACGAGAAACTGTTTTTT.

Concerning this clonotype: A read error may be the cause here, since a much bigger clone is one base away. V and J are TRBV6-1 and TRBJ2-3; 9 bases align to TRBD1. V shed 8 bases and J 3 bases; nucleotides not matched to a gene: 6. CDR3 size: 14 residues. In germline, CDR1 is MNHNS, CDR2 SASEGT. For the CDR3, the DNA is TGTGCCAGCCTGGACAGGGGCGTAACAGATACGCAGTATTTT. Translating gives CASLDRGVTDTQYF.

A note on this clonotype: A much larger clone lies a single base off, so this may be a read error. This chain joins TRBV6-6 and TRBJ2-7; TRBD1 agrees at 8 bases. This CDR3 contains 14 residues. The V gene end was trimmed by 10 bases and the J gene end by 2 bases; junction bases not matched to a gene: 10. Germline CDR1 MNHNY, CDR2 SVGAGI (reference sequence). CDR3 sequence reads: CANRKDRATYEQYF. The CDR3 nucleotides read TGTGCCAACAGAAAGGACAGGGCAACCTACGAGCAGTACTTC.